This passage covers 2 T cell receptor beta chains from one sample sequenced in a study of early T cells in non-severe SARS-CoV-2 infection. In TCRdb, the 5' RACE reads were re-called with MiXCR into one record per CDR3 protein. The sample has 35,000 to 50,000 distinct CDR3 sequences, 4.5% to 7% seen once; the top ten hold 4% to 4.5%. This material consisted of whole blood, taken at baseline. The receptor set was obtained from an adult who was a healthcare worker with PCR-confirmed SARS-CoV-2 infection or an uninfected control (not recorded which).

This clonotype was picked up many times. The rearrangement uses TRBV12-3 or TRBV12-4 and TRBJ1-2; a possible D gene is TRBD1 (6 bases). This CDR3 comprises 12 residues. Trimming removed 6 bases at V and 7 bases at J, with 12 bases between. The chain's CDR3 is CASSRRGLGYTF. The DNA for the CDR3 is TGTGCCAGCAGCCGGCGGGGGCTTGGCTACACCTTC.

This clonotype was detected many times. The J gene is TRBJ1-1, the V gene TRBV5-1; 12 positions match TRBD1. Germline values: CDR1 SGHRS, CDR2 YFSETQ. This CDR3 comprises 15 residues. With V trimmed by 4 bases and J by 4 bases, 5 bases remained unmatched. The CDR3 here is CASSGDRGRATEAFF. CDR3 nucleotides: TGCGCCAGCAGCGGGGACAGGGGGCGAGCCACTGAAGCTTTCTTT.